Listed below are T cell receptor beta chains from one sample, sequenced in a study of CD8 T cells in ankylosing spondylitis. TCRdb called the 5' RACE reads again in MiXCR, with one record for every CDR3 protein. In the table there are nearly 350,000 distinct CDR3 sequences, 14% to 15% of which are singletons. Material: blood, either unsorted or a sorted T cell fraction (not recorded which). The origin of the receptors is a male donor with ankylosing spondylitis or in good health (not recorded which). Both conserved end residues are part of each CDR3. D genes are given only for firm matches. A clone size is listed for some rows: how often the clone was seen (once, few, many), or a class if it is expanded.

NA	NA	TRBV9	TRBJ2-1	CASSVASAATYNEQFF	TGTGCCAGCAGCGTAGCGTCTGCAGCTACCTACAATGAGCAGTTCTTC
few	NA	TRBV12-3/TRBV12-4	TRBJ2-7	CASSSIYYEQYF	TGTGCCAGCAGTTCGATCTACTACGAGCAGTACTTC
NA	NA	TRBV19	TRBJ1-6	CASSPGTGQASPLHF	TGTGCCAGTAGTCCAGGGACGGGACAAGCTTCACCCCTCCACTTT
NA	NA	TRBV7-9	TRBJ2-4	CASSSDPRGAKNIQYF	TGTGCCAGCAGCTCAGACCCTAGGGGAGCCAAAAACATTCAGTACTTC
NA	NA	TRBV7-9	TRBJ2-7	CASSLGKGDQSYEQYF	TGTGCCAGCAGCTTGGGCAAAGGGGACCAGAGCTACGAGCAGTACTTC
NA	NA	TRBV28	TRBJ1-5	CASSSAQGIYSNQPQHF	TGTGCCAGCAGTTCGGCGCAGGGGATTTATAGCAATCAGCCCCAGCATTTT
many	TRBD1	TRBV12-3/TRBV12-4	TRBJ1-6	CASSLQGSSYNSPLHF	TGTGCCAGCAGCTTACAGGGGAGCTCCTATAATTCACCCCTCCACTTT
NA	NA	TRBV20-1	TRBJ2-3	CSAREGLTLRVDTQYF	TGCAGTGCTAGAGAAGGGTTAACCTTACGAGTGGATACGCAGTATTTT
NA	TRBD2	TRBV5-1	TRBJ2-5	CASSWDRVSASGGAQETQYF	TGCGCCAGCAGCTGGGACAGGGTCTCCGCTAGCGGGGGGGCCCAGGAGACCCAGTACTTC
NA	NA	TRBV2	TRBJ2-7	CASSDGRGHYEQYF	TGTGCCAGCAGTGATGGGCGGGGGCACTACGAGCAGTACTTC
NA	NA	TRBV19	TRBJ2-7	CASTRGFAFGNEQYF	TGTGCCAGTACCCGAGGGTTCGCGTTCGGGAACGAGCAGTACTTC
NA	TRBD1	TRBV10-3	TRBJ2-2	CAITGTGGFTGELFF	TGTGCCATAACCGGGACAGGGGGTTTCACCGGGGAGCTGTTTTTT
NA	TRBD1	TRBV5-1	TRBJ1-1	CASSLQGSTVGTEAFF	TGCGCCAGCAGCTTACAGGGGTCCACCGTGGGGACTGAAGCTTTCTTT
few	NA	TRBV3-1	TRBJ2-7	CASSQMAGREQYF	TGTGCCAGCAGCCAAATGGCGGGTAGGGAGCAGTACTTC
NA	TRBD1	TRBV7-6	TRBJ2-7	CASSRDRAGYEQYF	TGTGCCAGCAGTCGGGACAGGGCAGGCTACGAGCAGTACTTC
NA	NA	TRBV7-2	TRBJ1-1	CASTPRGGKTEAFF	TGTGCCAGCACCCCCCGAGGGGGGAAAACTGAAGCTTTCTTT
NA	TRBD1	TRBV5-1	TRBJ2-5	CASSRPGTGQETQYF	TGCGCCAGCAGCCGCCCCGGGACAGGGCAAGAGACCCAGTACTTC
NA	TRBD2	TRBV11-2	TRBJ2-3	CASSLVTSGSSTTDTQYF	TGTGCCAGCAGCTTAGTGACTAGCGGGTCTTCCACCACAGATACGCAGTATTTT
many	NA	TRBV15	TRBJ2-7	CATSPKGLGDREQYF	TGTGCCACCAGCCCGAAGGGACTCGGAGATAGGGAGCAGTACTTC
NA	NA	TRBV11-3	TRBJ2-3	CASSLGYTQYF	TGTGCCAGCAGCTTAGGTTATACGCAGTATTTT
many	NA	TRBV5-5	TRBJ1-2	CASSLEQDNYGYTF	TGTGCCAGCAGCTTGGAACAGGATAACTATGGCTACACCTTC
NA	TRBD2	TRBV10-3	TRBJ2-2	CAINGLAGGPGELFF	TGTGCCATCAACGGACTAGCGGGAGGTCCCGGGGAGCTGTTTTTT
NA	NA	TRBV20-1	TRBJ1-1	CSASRWADTEAFF	TGCAGTGCTAGTCGCTGGGCGGACACTGAAGCTTTCTTT
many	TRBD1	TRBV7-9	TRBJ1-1	CASSLGVGTVNTEAFF	TGTGCCAGCAGCTTAGGAGTAGGGACAGTGAACACTGAAGCTTTCTTT
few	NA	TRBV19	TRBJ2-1	CASSQGSYYNEQFF	TGTGCCAGTAGCCAAGGGTCGTACTACAATGAGCAGTTCTTC